Listed below are T cell receptor beta chains from one sample, sequenced in a study of cytomegalovirus exposure and HLA in healthy donors. Clones were sequenced by immunoSEQ multiplex PCR, and TCRdb holds only the in-frame ones, with some missing. The table lists around 95,000 clones, roughly 85% of them singletons. Source material: PBMCs. The receptors originated from a man aged 18 to 29 in good health and CMV-seropositive. Each CDR3 is given with its conserved first and last residue. A D gene is named only where the DNA matches it firmly. Expanded clones are given a class, and other clones once, few, many or no size at all.

TGTGCCAGCAGTCCTAGCGGGAGAGGGAGACCCTACGAGCAGTACTTC | CASSPSGRGRPYEQYF | once | TRBJ2-7 | TRBD2 | TRBV28
TGTGCCTGGAGGACATACCAAGAGACCCAGTACTTC | CAWRTYQETQYF | - | TRBJ2-5 | - | TRBV30
TGTGCCAGCAGCTACCGGGACAGGGTCCACGCGACAGATACGCAGTATTTT | CASSYRDRVHATDTQYF | - | TRBJ2-3 | TRBD1 | TRBV9
TGTGCCAGCAGCTCAGACTACCTCCGCACAGATACGCAGTATTTT | CASSSDYLRTDTQYF | - | TRBJ2-3 | - | TRBV7-2
TGTGCCAGCAGCCCAGGGACGCCAGGGGGTCAGCCCCAGCATTTT | CASSPGTPGGQPQHF | - | TRBJ1-5 | TRBD1 | TRBV6-1
TGTGCCAGCAGCTCGGGAGGGACTAGCGCTAACAATGAGCAGTTCTTC | CASSSGGTSANNEQFF | - | TRBJ2-1 | TRBD2 | TRBV5-4
TGCGCCAGCAGACGAAGACAGGGGGCAAGCACTGAAGCTTTCTTT | CASRRRQGASTEAFF | - | TRBJ1-1 | TRBD1 | TRBV5-1
TGTGCCAGTAGTATAACGGGGTATTCTGGCTACACCTTC | CASSITGYSGYTF | - | TRBJ1-2 | - | TRBV19
TGTGCCAGCAGTTATCAGGGGGGCCTATTTGGCTACACCTTC | CASSYQGGLFGYTF | - | TRBJ1-2 | TRBD1 | TRBV6-5
TGTGCCAGCTCACCACAACCAATCGCCCCCCAGGGGAGCTCCTACGAGCAGTACTTC | CASSPQPIAPQGSSYEQYF | - | TRBJ2-7 | - | TRBV18
TGTGCCAGCAGTTCCCAGGGGGACTATGGCTACACCTTC | CASSSQGDYGYTF | - | TRBJ1-2 | TRBD1 | TRBV7-9
TGCGCCAGCAGCCACAGACTCCCGGGACTAGCGGGAGGTCTCTCCTACAATGAGCAGTTCTTC | CASSHRLPGLAGGLSYNEQFF | - | TRBJ2-1 | TRBD2 | TRBV4-1
TGTGCCAGCAGCCTCGGACAGGCCGCAATACCCTATGGCTACACCTTC | CASSLGQAAIPYGYTF | - | TRBJ1-2 | TRBD1 | TRBV27
TGTGCCTGGAGCCACTACCCCACCAATACCGAGCAGTACTTC | CAWSHYPTNTEQYF | - | TRBJ2-7 | - | TRBV30
TGTGCCAGCGGCGACAGGGATGGGGAGGATACGCAGTATTTT | CASGDRDGEDTQYF | - | TRBJ2-3 | TRBD1 | TRBV6-5
TGTGCCAGCAGTGAAATTTCTCCAATTCATCGGGGGGTATATGGCTACACCTTC | CASSEISPIHRGVYGYTF | - | TRBJ1-2 | - | TRBV6-1
TGTGCCAGCAGTTTACTTTACAGGGCGGACACCATATATTTT | CASSLLYRADTIYF | - | TRBJ1-3 | - | TRBV6-5
TGTGCCAGCAGTATCCAACTGGGACTAGGAGAAACCGGGGAGCTGTTTTTT | CASSIQLGLGETGELFF | - | TRBJ2-2 | TRBD2 | TRBV27
TGTGCCTGGAGCCCTGAAACCGGTGAGCAGTTCTTC | CAWSPETGEQFF | - | TRBJ2-1 | - | TRBV30
TGTGCCAGTAGTGTTCAGACTAGCGGAAGCACAGATACGCAGTATTTT | CASSVQTSGSTDTQYF | once | TRBJ2-3 | TRBD2 | TRBV19
TGTGCTAGTGCCTGGGGTAGCGTAGACTCTGGAAACACCATATATTTT | CASAWGSVDSGNTIYF | - | TRBJ1-3 | - | TRBV12-5
TGTGCCAGCAGTTTGGCAGGGGTGAATGAGCAGTTCTTC | CASSLAGVNEQFF | - | TRBJ2-1 | - | TRBV28
TGTGCCAGCAGTCTCAGGGACCTAGCGGGCTACACCTTC | CASSLRDLAGYTF | - | TRBJ1-2 | - | TRBV28
TGTGCCAGCTCACCATCGGTAGGGGAGCCCCAGCATTTT | CASSPSVGEPQHF | once | TRBJ1-5 | - | TRBV18
TGTGCCAGCAGCCCAAGCCGGGACAGCTCCTACGAGCAGTACTTC | CASSPSRDSSYEQYF | few | TRBJ2-7 | TRBD1 | TRBV6-1
TGTGCCAGCAGCAGCCTTCTAGGAGGTCGCGAGACCCAGTACTTC | CASSSLLGGRETQYF | - | TRBJ2-5 | - | TRBV7-8
TGTGCCGTCCCGACTAGCGGGAGCACAGATACGCAGTATTTT | CAVPTSGSTDTQYF | - | TRBJ2-3 | TRBD2 | TRBV7-9
TGTGCCAGCAGCCTCGGACAGGGAGTTAGCACAGATACGCAGTATTTT | CASSLGQGVSTDTQYF | - | TRBJ2-3 | TRBD1 | TRBV7-9
TGTGCCAGCAGCTTGTATAGGCGGGGGGAAAGGGCCCAGCATTTT | CASSLYRRGERAQHF | - | TRBJ1-5 | - | TRBV5-8
TGTGCCAGCAGCCCCCTTGCGGGTCACGGGGATCGGAATGAGCAGTTCTTC | CASSPLAGHGDRNEQFF | once | TRBJ2-1 | - | TRBV11-2
TGTGCCAGCAGTCTGGACAGGGTCGCCTTCTCTGGAAACACCATATATTTT | CASSLDRVAFSGNTIYF | - | TRBJ1-3 | TRBD1 | TRBV28
TGTGCCAGCAGTTTATGGGGACAGGGGAGCACTGAAGCTTTCTTT | CASSLWGQGSTEAFF | - | TRBJ1-1 | TRBD1 | TRBV27
TGTGCCAGCAGCTGGACAGGGTTCTCCTACGAGCAGTACTTC | CASSWTGFSYEQYF | - | TRBJ2-7 | TRBD1 | TRBV28
TGTGCCAGCAGTACGAGGGCCACAGATACGCAGTATTTT | CASSTRATDTQYF | - | TRBJ2-3 | - | TRBV6-5
TGTGCCAGCAGGGGACAGGGAGGAAAAGAGACCCAGTACTTC | CASRGQGGKETQYF | - | TRBJ2-5 | TRBD1 | TRBV6-6
TGCAGCGTTGAACTGGACAGTAGCTCCTACGAGCAGTACTTC | CSVELDSSSYEQYF | many | TRBJ2-7 | - | TRBV29-1
TGTGCCAGCAGTACGGGCTACGAGCAGTACTTC | CASSTGYEQYF | - | TRBJ2-7 | - | TRBV27
TGTGCCAGCAGCGATTCCTCGGGGTCGGCCGAGCAGTACTTC | CASSDSSGSAEQYF | - | TRBJ2-7 | - | TRBV6-5
TGTGCCAGCACGGTTGGGCCACCGCCAAACAATGAGCAGTTCTTC | CASTVGPPPNNEQFF | - | TRBJ2-1 | - | TRBV7-2
TGTGCCAGCAGCGGAAGGGGGTTCTCCTACAATGAGCAGTTCTTC | CASSGRGFSYNEQFF | once | TRBJ2-1 | - | TRBV5-6
TGTGCCAGCAGCCAAAACAGGGACTCCTACGAGCAGTACTTC | CASSQNRDSYEQYF | - | TRBJ2-7 | - | TRBV2
TGTGCCAGCAGCACAGGGGTAGCTAATGAAAAACTGTTTTTT | CASSTGVANEKLFF | - | TRBJ1-4 | TRBD1 | TRBV28
TGTGCCAGCAGGTCCGGGACAAAGAACACCGGGGAGCTGTTTTTT | CASRSGTKNTGELFF | few | TRBJ2-2 | - | TRBV2
TGTGCCAGCAGTCTAGCGGGAGGGAGCACAGATACGCAGTATTTT | CASSLAGGSTDTQYF | - | TRBJ2-3 | TRBD2 | TRBV6-5
TGCGCCAGCAGCTCGGGACAGACAACTAATGAAAAACTGTTTTTT | CASSSGQTTNEKLFF | - | TRBJ1-4 | TRBD1 | TRBV5-1
TGCGCCAGCAGTGAGCCTAGTCGCAATGAGCAGTTCTTC | CASSEPSRNEQFF | - | TRBJ2-1 | - | TRBV10-2
TGCGCCAGCAGCCAGAGTGGAAACACCATATATTTT | CASSQSGNTIYF | - | TRBJ1-3 | - | TRBV4-1
TGTGCCAGCAGCGCCGGACAGGGAGAGACTGGAAACACCATATATTTT | CASSAGQGETGNTIYF | - | TRBJ1-3 | TRBD1 | TRBV11-3
TGTGCCAGCAGCGGGGGACTAGCGGGAGCGTTCACCGGGGAGCTGTTTTTT | CASSGGLAGAFTGELFF | - | TRBJ2-2 | TRBD2 | TRBV5-4
TGTGCCAGTAGTACCCGTGCTAGCGGAATCTACAATGAGCAGTTCTTC | CASSTRASGIYNEQFF | - | TRBJ2-1 | TRBD2 | TRBV19
TGTGCCAGCAGTTTACTCACCGGGACTAGCGGAACTAGCACAGATACGCAGTATTTT | CASSLLTGTSGTSTDTQYF | - | TRBJ2-3 | TRBD2 | TRBV28
TGTGCCAGCAGCTTAAGACAGGACAATGAGCAGTTCTTC | CASSLRQDNEQFF | - | TRBJ2-1 | - | TRBV7-3
TGTGCCAGCAGGGGCATGAATGGGACCGGGGAGCTGTTTTTT | CASRGMNGTGELFF | - | TRBJ2-2 | - | TRBV6-1
TGTGCCAGCAGCTTAGTCCCCACAGGCTACGAGCAGTACTTC | CASSLVPTGYEQYF | - | TRBJ2-7 | - | TRBV11-1